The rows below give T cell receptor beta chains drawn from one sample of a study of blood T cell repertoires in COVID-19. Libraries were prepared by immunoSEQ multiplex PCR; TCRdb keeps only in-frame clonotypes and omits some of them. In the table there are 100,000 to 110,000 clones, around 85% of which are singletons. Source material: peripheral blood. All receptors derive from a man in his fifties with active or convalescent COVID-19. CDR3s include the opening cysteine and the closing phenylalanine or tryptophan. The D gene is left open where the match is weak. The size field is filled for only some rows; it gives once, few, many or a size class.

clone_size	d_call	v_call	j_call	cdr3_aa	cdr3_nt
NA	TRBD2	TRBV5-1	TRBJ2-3	CASSLGLAGAYTDTQYF	TGCGCCAGCAGCTTGGGGCTAGCGGGGGCCTACACAGATACGCAGTATTTT
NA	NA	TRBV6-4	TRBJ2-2	CASSDGQSGELFF	TGTGCCAGCAGCGACGGACAGTCCGGGGAGCTGTTTTTT
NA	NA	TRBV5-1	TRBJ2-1	CASRWFSGTNEQFF	TGCGCCAGCAGGTGGTTTTCAGGTACCAATGAGCAGTTCTTC
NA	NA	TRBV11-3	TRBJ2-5	CASSLDPGQETQYF	TGTGCCAGCAGCTTAGACCCCGGCCAAGAGACCCAGTACTTC
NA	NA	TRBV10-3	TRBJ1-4	CAISEDSYEKLFF	TGTGCCATCAGTGAGGACAGCTATGAAAAACTGTTTTTT
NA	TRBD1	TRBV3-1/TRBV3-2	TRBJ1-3	CASSQVSRTGRGNTIYF	TGTGCCAGCAGCCAGGTCTCACGGACAGGGAGAGGAAACACCATATATTTT
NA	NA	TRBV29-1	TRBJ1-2	CSVELNTF	TGCAGCGTTGAACTAAACACCTTC
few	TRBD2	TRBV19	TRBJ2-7	CASSGGRAPYEQYF	TGTGCCAGTAGTGGCGGGAGGGCTCCCTACGAGCAGTACTTC
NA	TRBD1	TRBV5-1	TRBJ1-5	CASSLGQGTQPQHF	TGCGCCAGCAGCTTGGGACAGGGTACCCAGCCCCAGCATTTT
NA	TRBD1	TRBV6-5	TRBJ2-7	CASRKQGENYEQYF	TGTGCCAGCAGGAAACAGGGGGAGAACTACGAGCAGTACTTC
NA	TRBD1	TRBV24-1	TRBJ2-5	CATSDRGTGGETQYF	TGTGCCACCAGTGATCGAGGGACAGGGGGGGAGACCCAGTACTTC
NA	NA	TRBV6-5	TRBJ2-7	CASSINRGRYYEQYF	TGTGCCAGCAGCATTAATCGTGGCAGATACTACGAGCAGTACTTC
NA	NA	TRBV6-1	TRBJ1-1	CASSEQGSNTEAFF	TGTGCCAGCAGTGAGCAGGGAAGTAACACTGAAGCTTTCTTT
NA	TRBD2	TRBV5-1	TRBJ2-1	CASSLEAGVLLNEQFF	TGCGCCAGCAGCCTGGAAGCGGGAGTCTTGTTAAATGAGCAGTTCTTC
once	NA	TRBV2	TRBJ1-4	CASSEREVTGRTIF	TGTGCCAGCAGTGAGAGGGAAGTTACGGGAAGGACGATTTTT
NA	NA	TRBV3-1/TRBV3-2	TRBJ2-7	CASSQGASVEQYF	TGTGCCAGCAGCCAAGGGGCTAGCGTGGAGCAGTACTTC
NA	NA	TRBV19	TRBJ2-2	CASSIRSGELFF	TGTGCCAGTAGTATTCGGTCCGGGGAGCTGTTTTTT
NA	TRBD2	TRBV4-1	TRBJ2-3	CASSGSGLSTDTQYF	TGCGCCAGCAGCGGTAGCGGGCTTAGCACAGATACGCAGTATTTT
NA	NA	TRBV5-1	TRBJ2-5	CASSLVGQGQETQYF	TGCGCCAGCAGCTTGGTAGGCCAGGGCCAAGAGACCCAGTACTTC
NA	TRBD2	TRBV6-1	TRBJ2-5	CASSDSGGNQETQYF	TGTGCCAGCAGTGATAGCGGGGGCAACCAAGAGACCCAGTACTTC
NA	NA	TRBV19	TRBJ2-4	CASNPKGGAWTKNIQYF	TGTGCCAGTAATCCTAAGGGGGGGGCATGGACCAAAAACATTCAGTACTTC
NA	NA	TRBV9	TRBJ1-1	CASSVGGTEAFF	TGTGCCAGCAGCGTAGGCGGGACTGAAGCTTTCTTT
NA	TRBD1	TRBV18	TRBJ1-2	CASSLSGTGDYGYTF	TGTGCCAGCTCTCTTTCCGGGACAGGGGATTATGGCTACACCTTC
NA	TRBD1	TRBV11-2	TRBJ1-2	CASSLLQGDEPTF	TGTGCCAGCAGCTTACTTCAGGGGGACGAACCAACCTTC
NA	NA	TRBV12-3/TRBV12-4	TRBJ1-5	CASSRRGGQPQHF	TGTGCCAGCAGTCGACGCGGGGGACAGCCCCAGCATTTT
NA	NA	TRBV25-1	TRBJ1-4	CASSVPGRDEKLFF	TGTGCCAGCAGTGTTCCCGGGAGGGACGAAAAACTGTTTTTT
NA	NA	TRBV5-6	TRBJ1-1	CASSLGSGNTEAFF	TGTGCCAGCAGCTTGGGCTCTGGCAACACTGAAGCTTTCTTT
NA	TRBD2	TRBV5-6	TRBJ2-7	CASSSGLAPYEQYF	TGTGCCAGCAGCTCGGGACTAGCGCCCTACGAGCAGTACTTC
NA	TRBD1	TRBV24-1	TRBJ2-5	CATSPWDRAETQYF	TGTGCCACCAGTCCGTGGGACAGGGCGGAGACCCAGTACTTC
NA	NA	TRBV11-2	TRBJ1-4	CASSLREGRVFF	TGTGCCAGCAGCCTTAGGGAGGGCAGGGTGTTTTTT
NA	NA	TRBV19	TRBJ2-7	CASSIEIGGSTYEQYF	TGTGCCAGTAGTATAGAAATCGGCGGGTCCACCTACGAGCAGTACTTC
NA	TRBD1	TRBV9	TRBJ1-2	CASSVGWGVGQDNYGYTF	TGTGCCAGCAGCGTAGGCTGGGGGGTGGGACAGGACAACTATGGCTACACCTTC